This T cell receptor (beta chain) emerged from a study of cytomegalovirus exposure and HLA in healthy donors. Study-wide results and caveats: Cytomegalovirus-associated status was assigned to some 160 TCR beta chains. Within a later analysis, the majority of CMV-associated TCR beta chains appeared HLA-restricted. Both high specificity and high sensitivity reportedly marked the classifier's diagnosis of cytomegalovirus status.

The PCR ran on 60 Vbeta and 13 Jbeta primers. Data came from immunoSEQ multiplex PCR; TCRdb stores just in-frame clones and leaves some out. The sample lists about 100,000 clones, about 69% occurring once. Each donor was nominally healthy when sampled (though unrecorded immune exposures were likely). For this clone: Its antigen is currently unknown.

This clonotype was sampled from a human donor in good health. Specimen: PBMCs.

The CDR3 is CASSGDSTEAFF. CDR3 coding DNA: TGTGCCAGCAGCGGTGACAGCACTGAAGCTTTCTTT. The chain joins TRBV7-9 to TRBJ1-1; a possible D gene is TRBD1 (5 bases). In germline, CDR1 is SEHNR, CDR2 FQNEAQ (reference sequence). The CDR3 covers 12 residues. Deletions cut 5 bases from V and 4 bases from J, with 8 bases between. Together with reference TRBV7-9 and TRBJ1-1, the CDR3 gives the full variable domain: DTGVSQNPRHKITKRGQNVTFRCDPISEHNRLYWYRQTLGQGPEFLTYFQNEAQLEKSRLLSDRFSAERPKGSFSTLEIQRTEQGDSAMYLCASSGDSTEAFFGQGTRLTVV.